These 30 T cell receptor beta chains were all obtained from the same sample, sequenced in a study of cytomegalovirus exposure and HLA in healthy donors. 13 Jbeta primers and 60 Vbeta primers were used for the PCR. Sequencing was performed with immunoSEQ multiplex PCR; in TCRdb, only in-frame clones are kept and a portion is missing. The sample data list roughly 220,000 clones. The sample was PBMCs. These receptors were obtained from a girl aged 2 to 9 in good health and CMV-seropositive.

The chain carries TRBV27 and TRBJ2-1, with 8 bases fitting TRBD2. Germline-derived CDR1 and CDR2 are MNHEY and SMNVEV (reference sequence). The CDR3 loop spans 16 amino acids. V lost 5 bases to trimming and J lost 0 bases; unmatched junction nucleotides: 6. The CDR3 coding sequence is TGTGCCAGCAGTCCTCTAGCGGGTAGCTCCTACAATGAGCAGTTCTTC. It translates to CASSPLAGSSYNEQFF.

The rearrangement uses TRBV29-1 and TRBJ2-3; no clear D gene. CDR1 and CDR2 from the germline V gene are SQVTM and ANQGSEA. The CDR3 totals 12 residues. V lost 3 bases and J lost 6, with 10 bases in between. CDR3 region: CSVEGDTDTQYF. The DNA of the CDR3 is TGCAGCGTTGAGGGTGACACCGATACGCAGTATTTT.

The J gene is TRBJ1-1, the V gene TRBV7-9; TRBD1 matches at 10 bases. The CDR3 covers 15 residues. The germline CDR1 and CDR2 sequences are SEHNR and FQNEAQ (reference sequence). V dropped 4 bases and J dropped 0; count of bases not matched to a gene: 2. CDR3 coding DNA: TGTGCCAGCAGCTCGGGACAGGGGTTGAACACTGAAGCTTTCTTT. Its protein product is CASSSGQGLNTEAFF.

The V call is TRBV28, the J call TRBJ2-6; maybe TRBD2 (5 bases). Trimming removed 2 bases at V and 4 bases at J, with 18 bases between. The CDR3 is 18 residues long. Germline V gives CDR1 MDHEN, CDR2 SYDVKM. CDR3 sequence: CASSLKPPLTGGANVLTF. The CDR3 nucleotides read TGTGCCAGCAGTTTAAAGCCCCCCTTGACGGGAGGGGCCAACGTCCTGACTTTC.

CDR3 DNA: TGTGCCAGCAGGGTCGGGAGGCCCTACGAGCAGTACTTC. Amino acids: CASRVGRPYEQYF. This chain joins TRBV2 and TRBJ2-7, with 7 bases matching TRBD2. The CDR3 extends over 13 amino acids. Per germline, CDR1 SNHLY and CDR2 FYNNEI. J was trimmed by 2 bases and V by 6 bases; bases with no gene match: 4.

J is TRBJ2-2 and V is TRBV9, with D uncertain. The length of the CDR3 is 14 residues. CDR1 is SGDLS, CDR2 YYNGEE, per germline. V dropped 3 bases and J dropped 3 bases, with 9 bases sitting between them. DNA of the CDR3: TGTGCCAGCAGCGACCGACTGGACACCGGGGAGCTGTTTTTT. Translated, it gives CASSDRLDTGELFF.

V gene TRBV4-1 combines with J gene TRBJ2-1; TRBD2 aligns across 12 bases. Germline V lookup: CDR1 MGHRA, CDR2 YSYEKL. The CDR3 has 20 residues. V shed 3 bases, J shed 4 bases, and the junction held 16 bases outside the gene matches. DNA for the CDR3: TGCGCCAGCAGCCACCCTCTAGCGGGAGGGCCCGACCTCAAATACAATGAGCAGTTCTTC. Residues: CASSHPLAGGPDLKYNEQFF.

The CDR3: CASSLGGFSRQGATDTQYF. The DNA for the CDR3 is TGTGCCAGCAGCTTAGGAGGTTTTTCCCGACAGGGGGCAACAGATACGCAGTATTTT. V and J are TRBV7-9 and TRBJ2-3; 10 positions agree with TRBD1. This CDR3 has 19 residues. The trim removed 1 base at V and 3 bases at J, leaving 13 bases unmatched. Germline V gene sequence: CDR1 SEHNR, CDR2 FQNEAQ (reference sequence).

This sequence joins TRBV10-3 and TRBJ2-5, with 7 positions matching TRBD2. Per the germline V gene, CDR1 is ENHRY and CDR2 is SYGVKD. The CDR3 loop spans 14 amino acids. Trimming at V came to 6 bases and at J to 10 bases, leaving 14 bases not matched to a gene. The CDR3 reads CAISADGGSQGQYF. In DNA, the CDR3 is TGTGCCATCAGCGCTGACGGCGGGAGTCAGGGCCAGTACTTC.

The CDR3 here is CASSVSEKRMYNEQFF. DNA of the CDR3: TGTGCCAGCAGTGTCTCTGAGAAGCGTATGTACAATGAGCAGTTCTTC. V is TRBV6-1 and J is TRBJ2-1; D not resolved. Trimming cost V 4 bases and J 4 bases, with 17 bases left between them. The CDR3 loop spans 16 amino acids. Germline V gene sequence: CDR1 MNHNS, CDR2 SASEGT.

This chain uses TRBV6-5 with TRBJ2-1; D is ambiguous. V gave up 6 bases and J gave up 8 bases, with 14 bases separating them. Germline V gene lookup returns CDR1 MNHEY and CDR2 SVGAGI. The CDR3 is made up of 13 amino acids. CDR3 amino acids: CASSPQVGDEQFF. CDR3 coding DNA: TGTGCCAGCAGCCCGCAAGTGGGCGATGAGCAGTTCTTC.

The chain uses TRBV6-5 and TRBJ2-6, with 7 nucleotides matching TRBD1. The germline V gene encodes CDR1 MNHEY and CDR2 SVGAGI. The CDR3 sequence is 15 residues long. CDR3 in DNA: TGTGCAACGGACAGGTTTTTCTCTGGGGCCAACGTCCTGACTTTC. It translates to CATDRFFSGANVLTF.

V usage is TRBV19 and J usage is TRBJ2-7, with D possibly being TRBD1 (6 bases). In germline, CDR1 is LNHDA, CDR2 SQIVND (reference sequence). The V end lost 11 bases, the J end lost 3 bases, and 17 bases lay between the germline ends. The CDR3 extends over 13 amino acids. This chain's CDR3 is CAVPQGGDYEQYF. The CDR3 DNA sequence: TGTGCCGTGCCACAGGGTGGAGACTACGAGCAGTACTTC.

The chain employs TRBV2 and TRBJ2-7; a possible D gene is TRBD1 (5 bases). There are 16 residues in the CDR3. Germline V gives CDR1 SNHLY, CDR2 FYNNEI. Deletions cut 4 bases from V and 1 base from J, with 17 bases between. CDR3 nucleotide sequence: TGTGCCAGCAGTGTTCCCCACAGGATCGGGTCCTACGAGCAGTACTTC. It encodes CASSVPHRIGSYEQYF.

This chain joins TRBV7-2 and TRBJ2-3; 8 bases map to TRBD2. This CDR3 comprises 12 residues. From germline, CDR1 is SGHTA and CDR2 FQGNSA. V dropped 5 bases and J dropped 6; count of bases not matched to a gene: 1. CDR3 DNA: TGTGCCAGCAGCCGGGGGGGGGATACGCAGTATTTT. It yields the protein CASSRGGDTQYF. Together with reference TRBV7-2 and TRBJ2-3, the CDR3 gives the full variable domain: GAGVSQSPSNKVTEKGKDVELRCDPISGHTALYWYRQSLGQGLEFLIYFQGNSAPDKSGLPSDRFSAERTGGSVSTLTIQRTQQEDSAVYLCASSRGGDTQYFGPGTRLTVL.

The CDR3 DNA reads as TGTGCCAGCAGTAATTCAAGGGACAGGGGCTTAGAGCAGTACTTC. This encodes CASSNSRDRGLEQYF. The genes are TRBV28 and TRBJ2-7, with 10 bases that match TRBD1. Germline V gives CDR1 MDHEN, CDR2 SYDVKM. Germline trimming cut 5 bases from V and 7 bases from J; bases unmatched to any gene: 11. This CDR3 has 15 amino acids.

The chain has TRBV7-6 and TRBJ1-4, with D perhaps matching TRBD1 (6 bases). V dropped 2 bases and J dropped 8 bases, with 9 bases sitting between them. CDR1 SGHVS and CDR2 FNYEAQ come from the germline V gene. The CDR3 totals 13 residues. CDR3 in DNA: TGTGCCAGCAGCTTAATCACAGGGGAAAAACTGTTTTTT. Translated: CASSLITGEKLFF.

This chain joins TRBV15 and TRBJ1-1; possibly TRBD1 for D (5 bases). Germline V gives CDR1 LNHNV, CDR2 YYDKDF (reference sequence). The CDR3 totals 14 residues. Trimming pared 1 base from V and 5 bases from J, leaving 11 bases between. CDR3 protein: CATSRVWGRTEAFF. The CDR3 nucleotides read TGTGCCACCAGCAGAGTTTGGGGGAGGACTGAAGCTTTCTTT.

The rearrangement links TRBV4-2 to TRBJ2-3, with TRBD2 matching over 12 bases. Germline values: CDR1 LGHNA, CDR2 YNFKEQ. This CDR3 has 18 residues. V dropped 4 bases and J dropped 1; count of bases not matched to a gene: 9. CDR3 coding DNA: TGTGCCAGCAGCCGGGAGACTAGCGGGAGAAGGGGCACAGATACGCAGTATTTT. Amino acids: CASSRETSGRRGTDTQYF.

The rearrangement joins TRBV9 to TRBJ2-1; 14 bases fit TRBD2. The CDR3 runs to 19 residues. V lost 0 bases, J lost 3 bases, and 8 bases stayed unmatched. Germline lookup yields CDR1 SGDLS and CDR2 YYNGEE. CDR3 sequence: CASSVGARLAGGNYNEQFF. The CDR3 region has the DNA TGTGCCAGCAGCGTAGGGGCCCGACTAGCGGGAGGGAACTACAATGAGCAGTTCTTC.

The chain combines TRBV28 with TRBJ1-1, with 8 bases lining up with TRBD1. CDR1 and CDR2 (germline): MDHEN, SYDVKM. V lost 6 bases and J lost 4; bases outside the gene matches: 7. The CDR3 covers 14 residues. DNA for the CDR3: TGTGCCAGCAGCCCCCTCAGGGGGCGCACTGAAGCTTTCTTT. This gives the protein CASSPLRGRTEAFF.

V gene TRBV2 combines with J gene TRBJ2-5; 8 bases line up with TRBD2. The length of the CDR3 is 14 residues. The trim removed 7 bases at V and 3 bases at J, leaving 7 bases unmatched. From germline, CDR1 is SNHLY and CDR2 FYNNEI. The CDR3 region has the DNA TGTGCCAGCAACATAGCGGGATCAAAAGAGACCCAGTACTTC. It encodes CASNIAGSKETQYF. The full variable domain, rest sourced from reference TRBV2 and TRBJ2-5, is EPEVTQTPSHQVTQMGQEVILRCVPISNHLYFYWYRQILGQKVEFLVSFYNNEISEKSEIFDDQFSVERPDGSNFTLKIRSTKLEDSAMYFCASNIAGSKETQYFGPGTRLLVL.

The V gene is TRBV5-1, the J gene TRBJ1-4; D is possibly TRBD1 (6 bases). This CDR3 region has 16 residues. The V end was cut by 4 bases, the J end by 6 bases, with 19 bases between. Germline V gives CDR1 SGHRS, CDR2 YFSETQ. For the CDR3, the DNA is TGCGCCAGCAGCCCAAACCCCACAGGGCGAGATGAAAAACTGTTTTTT. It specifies CASSPNPTGRDEKLFF.

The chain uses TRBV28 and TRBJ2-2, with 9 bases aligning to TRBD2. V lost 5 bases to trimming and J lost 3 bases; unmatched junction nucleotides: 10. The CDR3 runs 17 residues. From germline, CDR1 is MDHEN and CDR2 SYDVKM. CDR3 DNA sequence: TGTGCCAGCAGTGCCTACTTAGCGGGAGTTGACACCGGGGAGCTGTTTTTT. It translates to CASSAYLAGVDTGELFF.

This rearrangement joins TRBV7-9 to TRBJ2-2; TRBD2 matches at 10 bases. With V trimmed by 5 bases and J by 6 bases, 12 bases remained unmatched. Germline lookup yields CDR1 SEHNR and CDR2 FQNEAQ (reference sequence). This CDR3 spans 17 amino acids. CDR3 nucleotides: TGTGCCAGCAGCCAAGGGAGCGGGAGGGCCGTGTCCGGGGAGCTGTTTTTT. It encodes CASSQGSGRAVSGELFF.

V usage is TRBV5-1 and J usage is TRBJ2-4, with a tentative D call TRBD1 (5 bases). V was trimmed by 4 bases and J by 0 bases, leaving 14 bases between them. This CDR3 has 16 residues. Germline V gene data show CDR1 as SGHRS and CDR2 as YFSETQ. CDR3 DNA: TGCGCCAGCAGCCCTGGACATGGCCTAGCCAAAAACATTCAGTACTTC. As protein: CASSPGHGLAKNIQYF.

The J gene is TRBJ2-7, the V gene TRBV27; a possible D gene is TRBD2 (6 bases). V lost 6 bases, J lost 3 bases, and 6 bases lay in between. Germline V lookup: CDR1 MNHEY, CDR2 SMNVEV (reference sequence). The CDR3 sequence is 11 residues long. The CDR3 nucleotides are TGTGCCAGCAGGACTAGCTACGAGCAGTACTTC. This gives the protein CASRTSYEQYF.

CDR3 DNA: TGTGCCAGCAGTGCTACTTCGGGACAGGCTTTTATGGGCTACACCTTC. This translates into CASSATSGQAFMGYTF. The J gene is TRBJ1-2, the V gene TRBV28; 8 bases agree with TRBD1. The CDR3 is made up of 16 amino acids. Germline V gene lookup returns CDR1 MDHEN and CDR2 SYDVKM. Trimming at V came to 5 bases and at J to 8 bases, leaving 16 bases not matched to a gene.

The CDR3 reads CASSLGGSLYNEQFF. CDR3 nucleotide sequence: TGTGCCAGCAGTCTCGGGGGGTCTCTCTACAATGAGCAGTTCTTC. The rearrangement uses TRBV27 and TRBJ2-1, with 7 bases identical to TRBD2. This CDR3 has 15 amino acids. CDR1 and CDR2 from the germline V gene are MNHEY and SMNVEV (reference sequence). With V trimmed by 5 bases and J by 3 bases, 7 bases remained unmatched.

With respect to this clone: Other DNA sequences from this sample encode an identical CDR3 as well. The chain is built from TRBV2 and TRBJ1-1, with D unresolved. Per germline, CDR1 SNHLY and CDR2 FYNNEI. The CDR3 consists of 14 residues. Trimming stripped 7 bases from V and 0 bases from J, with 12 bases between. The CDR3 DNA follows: TGTGCCAGCATGGGCGACACGTTGAACACTGAAGCTTTCTTT. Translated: CASMGDTLNTEAFF. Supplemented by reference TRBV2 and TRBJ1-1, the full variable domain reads EPEVTQTPSHQVTQMGQEVILRCVPISNHLYFYWYRQILGQKVEFLVSFYNNEISEKSEIFDDQFSVERPDGSNFTLKIRSTKLEDSAMYFCASMGDTLNTEAFFGQGTRLTVV.